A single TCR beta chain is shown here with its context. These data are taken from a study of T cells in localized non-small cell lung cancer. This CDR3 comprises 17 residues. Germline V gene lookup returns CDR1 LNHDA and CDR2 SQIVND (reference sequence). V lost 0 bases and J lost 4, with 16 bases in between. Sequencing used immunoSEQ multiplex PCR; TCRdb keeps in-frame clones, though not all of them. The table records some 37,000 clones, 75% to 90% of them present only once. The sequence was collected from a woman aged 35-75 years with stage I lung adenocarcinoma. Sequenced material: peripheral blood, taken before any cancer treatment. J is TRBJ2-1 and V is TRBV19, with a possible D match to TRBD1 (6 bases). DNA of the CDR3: TGTGCCAGTAGTATAGAAGCGCCCGTGACAGGTTACAATGAGCAGTTCTTC. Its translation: CASSIEAPVTGYNEQFF.